This T cell receptor beta chain was sequenced for a study of cytomegalovirus exposure and HLA in healthy donors. Study-level background: Previous work identified roughly 120 million unique TCR beta sequences from around 200 million T cells.

CDR3 length: 12 amino acids. The germline V and J ends were trimmed by 2 bases and 7 bases, with 9 bases remaining between them. The germline CDR1 and CDR2 sequences are SGHNT and YYREEE (reference sequence). The PCR was carried out with 60 Vbeta primers and 13 Jbeta primers. Some clones are missing from TCRdb's copy, which holds only in-frame ones; the method was immunoSEQ multiplex PCR. The sample shows almost 80,000 clones, under 80% of them seen only once. Sample: PBMCs. The TCR sequence derives from a woman aged 45 to 65 in good health and CMV-seropositive. V is TRBV5-4 and J is TRBJ1-2, with D tentatively TRBD1 (5 bases). The CDR3 here is CASSFQGGGYTF. The CDR3 coding sequence is TGTGCCAGCAGCTTCCAGGGAGGTGGCTACACCTTC.